Shown below are 3 T cell receptor beta chains from a single sample sequenced in a study of T cells in Graves' hyperthyroidism and ophthalmopathy. TCR beta CDR3 regions were amplified from RNA transcripts. A set of HTBI primers served as the primers for a first-round RT-PCR of the TCR CDR3. TCRdb ran MiXCR on the multiplex PCR reads and lists one entry per CDR3 protein. The sample shows approximately 380,000 distinct CDR3 sequences, around 20% of them seen only once. Sequencing was done on a sample of blood. The receptors here all came from a man aged 18 to 35 with Graves' ophthalmopathy.

This clonotype was observed a handful of times. The chain is built from TRBV7-9 and TRBJ1-5; no reliable D call. Germline V gene sequence: CDR1 SEHNR, CDR2 FQNEAQ (reference sequence). V dropped 1 base and J dropped 7 bases, with 11 bases sitting between them. CDR3 length: 14 amino acids. The CDR3 reads CASSLVFGGQPQHF. CDR3 DNA sequence: TGTGCCAGCAGCTTAGTATTTGGTGGCCAGCCCCAGCATTTT.

The chain has TRBV7-9 and TRBJ1-1, with TRBD1 matching over 9 bases. CDR1 SEHNR and CDR2 FQNEAQ come from the germline V gene (reference sequence). The CDR3 extends over 16 amino acids. V was pared by 4 bases and J by 5 bases, with 11 bases of the junction left unmatched. DNA of the CDR3: TGTGCCAGCAGCTCACCTGACAGGGGGTTAGTTACTGAAGCTTTCTTT. Amino acid sequence: CASSSPDRGLVTEAFF.

Ten or more counts support this clonotype. The chain couples TRBV16 to TRBJ2-7, with TRBD2 as a possible D gene (6 bases). Germline V lookup: CDR1 KGHSY, CDR2 FQNENV. The CDR3 has 15 amino acids. Trimming took off 0 bases at V and 3 bases at J, with 12 bases between the two ends. The CDR3 DNA is TGTGCCAGCAGCCAATCTGCAGGGAGGTACTACGAGCAGTACTTC. It yields the protein CASSQSAGRYYEQYF.